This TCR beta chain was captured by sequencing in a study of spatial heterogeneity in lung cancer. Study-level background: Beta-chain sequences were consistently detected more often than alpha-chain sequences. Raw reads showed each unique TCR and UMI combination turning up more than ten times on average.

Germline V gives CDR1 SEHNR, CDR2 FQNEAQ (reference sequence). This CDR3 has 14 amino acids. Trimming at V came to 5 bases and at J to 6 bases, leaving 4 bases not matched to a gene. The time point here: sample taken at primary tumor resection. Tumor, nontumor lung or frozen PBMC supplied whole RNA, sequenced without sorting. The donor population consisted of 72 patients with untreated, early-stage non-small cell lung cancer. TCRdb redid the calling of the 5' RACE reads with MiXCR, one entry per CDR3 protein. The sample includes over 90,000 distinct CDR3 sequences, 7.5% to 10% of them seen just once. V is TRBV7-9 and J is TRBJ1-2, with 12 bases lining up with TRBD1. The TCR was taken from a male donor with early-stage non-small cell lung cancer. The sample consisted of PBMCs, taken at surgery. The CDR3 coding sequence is TGTGCCAGCAGCCTGGGACAGGGGGCCGATGGCTACACCTTC. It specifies CASSLGQGADGYTF.